These T cell receptor beta chains were read from a single sample in a study of cytomegalovirus exposure and HLA in healthy donors. Sequenced by immunoSEQ multiplex PCR; TCRdb stores in-frame clones only, minus some. This sample has more than 70,000 clones; over 60% occur once, and the top ten carry approximately 5.6%. Sequences were obtained from PBMCs. Source of these receptors: a man younger than 40 in good health and CMV-seropositive. Both conserved end residues are part of each CDR3. D genes are given only for firm matches. For some rows the clone size is stated as once, few or many, or as a class when expanded; others skip it.

>NA|TRBV7-9|TRBJ1-1|TRBD1
TGTGCCAGCAGCTTACAGGGGGCATTGAACACTGAAGCTTTCTTT
CASSLQGALNTEAFF
>once|TRBV7-6|TRBJ1-3|NA
TGTGCCAGCAGCTCCATAAGCGGTTTCTCTGGAAACACCATATATTTT
CASSSISGFSGNTIYF
>few|TRBV4-3|TRBJ2-1|TRBD2
TGCGCCAGCAGCCAAGATTCCGGGACTAGGAGCGAGCAGTTCTTC
CASSQDSGTRSEQFF
>medium-sized|TRBV4-1|TRBJ2-2|TRBD1
TGCGCCAGCAGCCAAGAAACAGGGGCGAACACCGGGGAGCTGTTTTTT
CASSQETGANTGELFF
>few|TRBV7-2|TRBJ2-7|NA
TGTGCCAGCAGCTTAAATTCCGGGACTCCATCCTACGAGCAGTACTTC
CASSLNSGTPSYEQYF
>NA|TRBV4-1|TRBJ1-1|NA
TGCGCCAGCAGCCCGCAAGGCGGGGCGGCTTTCTTT
CASSPQGGAAFF
>NA|TRBV6-6|TRBJ2-5|NA
TGTGCCAGCAGCGACATGACGGAGACCCAGTACTTC
CASSDMTETQYF
>NA|TRBV28|TRBJ2-5|TRBD2
TGTGCCAGCAGTTTAGGGGCCCCTAGCGGGAGCAAGACCCAGTACTTC
CASSLGAPSGSKTQYF
>NA|TRBV15|TRBJ2-3|NA
TGTGCGTCAAGCACAGATACGCAGTATTTT
CASSTDTQYF
>NA|TRBV4-2|TRBJ1-6|NA
TGTGCCAGCAGCCCTCAACTACCGGAACTGCGGACTATTACGGCACCCCTCCACTTT
CASSPQLPELRTITAPLHF
>NA|TRBV4-2|TRBJ2-1|TRBD2
TGTGCCAGCAGCCAAGATCGGAGGGTAGCGGGAGGAATTGAGCAGTTCTTC
CASSQDRRVAGGIEQFF
>NA|TRBV19|TRBJ2-7|TRBD2
TGTGCCAGTAGTATTCCCGGGAGGGCCTACGAGCAGTACTTC
CASSIPGRAYEQYF
>NA|TRBV7-3|TRBJ2-1|TRBD2
TGTGCCAGCAGCTTAACGAGCGGGGGGGCAAGGTTCTATGAGCAGTTCTTC
CASSLTSGGARFYEQFF
>NA|TRBV7-2|TRBJ1-6|NA
TGTGCCAGCAGCCTGTCGGACTATAGCTCCTATAATTCACCCCTCCACTTT
CASSLSDYSSYNSPLHF
>NA|TRBV7-2|TRBJ1-6|NA
TGTGCCAGCAGCCCCCAGGGGTCCCTTGGTTCACCCCTCCACTTT
CASSPQGSLGSPLHF
>NA|TRBV7-2|TRBJ2-7|TRBD1
TGTGCCAGCAGCTTCGGGACAGGGGACTACGAGCAGTACTTC
CASSFGTGDYEQYF
>NA|TRBV18|TRBJ2-1|NA
TGTGCCAGCTCGCTCCGGGACTCGAATCTGGATGAGCAGTTCTTC
CASSLRDSNLDEQFF
>NA|TRBV29-1|TRBJ2-1|TRBD2
TGCAGCGTTGATCGGCGGGGGGCCTACAATGAGCAGTTCTTC
CSVDRRGAYNEQFF
>NA|TRBV6-1|TRBJ2-1|TRBD1
TGTGCCAGCAGTATCCCGGGACAGGGAGACAATGAGCAGTTCTTC
CASSIPGQGDNEQFF
>NA|TRBV5-3|TRBJ2-1|TRBD2
TGTGCCAGAAGCCCTACCCCCCTAGCGGGGGGTTACCTAAGCTCCTACAATGAGCAGTTCTTC
CARSPTPLAGGYLSSYNEQFF
>few|TRBV29-1|TRBJ1-3|NA
TGCAGCGTTGCCGTCTCTGGAAACACCATATATTTT
CSVAVSGNTIYF